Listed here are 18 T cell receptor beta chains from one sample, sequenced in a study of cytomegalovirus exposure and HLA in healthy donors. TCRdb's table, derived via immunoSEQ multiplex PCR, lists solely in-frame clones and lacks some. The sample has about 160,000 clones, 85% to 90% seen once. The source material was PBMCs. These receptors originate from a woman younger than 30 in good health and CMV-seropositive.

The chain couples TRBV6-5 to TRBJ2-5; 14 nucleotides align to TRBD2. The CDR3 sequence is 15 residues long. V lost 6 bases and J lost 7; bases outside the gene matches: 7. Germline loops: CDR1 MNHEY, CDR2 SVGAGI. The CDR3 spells CASSTGLAGVGTQYF. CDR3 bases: TGTGCCAGCAGCACGGGACTAGCGGGAGTGGGGACCCAGTACTTC.

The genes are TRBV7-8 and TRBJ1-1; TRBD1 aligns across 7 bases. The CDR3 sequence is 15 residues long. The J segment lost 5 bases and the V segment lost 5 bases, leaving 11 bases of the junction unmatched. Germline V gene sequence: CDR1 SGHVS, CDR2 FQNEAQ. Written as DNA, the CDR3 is TGTGCCAGCAGCGGACAGGTTCTTCTGGGGACTGAAGCTTTCTTT. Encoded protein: CASSGQVLLGTEAFF.

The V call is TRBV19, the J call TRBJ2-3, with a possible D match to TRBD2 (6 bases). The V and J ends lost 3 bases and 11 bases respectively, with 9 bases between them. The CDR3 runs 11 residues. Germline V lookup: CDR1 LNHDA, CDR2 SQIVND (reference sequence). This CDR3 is CASSMGGGQYF. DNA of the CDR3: TGTGCCAGTAGTATGGGAGGAGGGCAGTATTTT.

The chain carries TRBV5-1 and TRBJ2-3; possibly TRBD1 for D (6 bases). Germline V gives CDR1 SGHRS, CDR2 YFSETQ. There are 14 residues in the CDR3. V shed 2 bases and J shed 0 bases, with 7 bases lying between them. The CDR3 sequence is CASSFGQSTDTQYF. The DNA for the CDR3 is TGCGCCAGCAGCTTTGGACAGAGCACAGATACGCAGTATTTT.

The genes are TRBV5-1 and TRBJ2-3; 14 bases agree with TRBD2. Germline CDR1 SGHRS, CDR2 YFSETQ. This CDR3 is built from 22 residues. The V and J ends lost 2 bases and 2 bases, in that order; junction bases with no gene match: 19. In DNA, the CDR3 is TGCGCCAGCAGCTTCCTCCGGCCGGGACTAGCGGGAGAGGGGGCCCTCACAGATACGCAGTATTTT. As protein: CASSFLRPGLAGEGALTDTQYF. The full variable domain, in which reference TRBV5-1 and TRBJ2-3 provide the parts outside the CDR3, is KAGVTQTPRYLIKTRGQQVTLSCSPISGHRSVSWYQQTPGQGLQFLFEYFSETQRNKGNFPGRFSGRQFSNSRSEMNVSTLELGDSALYLCASSFLRPGLAGEGALTDTQYFGPGTRLTVL.

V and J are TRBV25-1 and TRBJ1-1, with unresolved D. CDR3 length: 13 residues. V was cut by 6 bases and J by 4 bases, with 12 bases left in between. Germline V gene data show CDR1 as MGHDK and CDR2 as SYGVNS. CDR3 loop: CASSTWAPTEAFF. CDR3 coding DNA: TGTGCCAGCAGCACTTGGGCCCCCACTGAAGCTTTCTTT.

The CDR3 DNA follows: TGTGCCAGCAGCTTCAGGGATGGGGTCACTGAAGCTTTCTTT. It specifies CASSFRDGVTEAFF. J is TRBJ1-1 and V is TRBV5-6, with TRBD1 as a possible D gene (5 bases). CDR3 length equals 14 residues. The ends were cut back, 2 bases at V and 4 bases at J, with 12 bases in the middle. Germline values: CDR1 SGHDT, CDR2 YYEEEE.

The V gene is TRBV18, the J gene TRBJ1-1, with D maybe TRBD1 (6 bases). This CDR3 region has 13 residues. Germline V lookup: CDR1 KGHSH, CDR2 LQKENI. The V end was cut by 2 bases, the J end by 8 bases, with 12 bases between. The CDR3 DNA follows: TGTGCCAGCTCACCATTGACAGGAGAAGAAGCTTTCTTT. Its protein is CASSPLTGEEAFF.

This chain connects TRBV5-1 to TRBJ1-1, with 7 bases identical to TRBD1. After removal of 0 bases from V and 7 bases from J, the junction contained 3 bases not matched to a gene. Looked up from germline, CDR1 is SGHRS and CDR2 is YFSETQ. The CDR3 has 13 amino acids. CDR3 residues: CASSLGTGREAFF. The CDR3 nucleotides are TGCGCCAGCAGCTTGGGGACAGGCCGTGAAGCTTTCTTT.

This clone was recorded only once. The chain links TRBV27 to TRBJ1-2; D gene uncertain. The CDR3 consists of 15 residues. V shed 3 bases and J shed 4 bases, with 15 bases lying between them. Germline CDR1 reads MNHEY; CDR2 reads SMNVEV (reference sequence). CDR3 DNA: TGTGCCAGCAGTTTTCGGGTAGGCTTGGGCTATGGCTACACCTTC. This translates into CASSFRVGLGYGYTF.

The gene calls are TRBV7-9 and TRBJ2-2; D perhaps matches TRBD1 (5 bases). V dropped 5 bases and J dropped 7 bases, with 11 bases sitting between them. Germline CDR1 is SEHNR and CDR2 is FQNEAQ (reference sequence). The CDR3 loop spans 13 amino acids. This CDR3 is CASSPMQGGELFF. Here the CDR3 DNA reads TGTGCCAGCAGCCCCATGCAGGGCGGGGAGCTGTTTTTT.

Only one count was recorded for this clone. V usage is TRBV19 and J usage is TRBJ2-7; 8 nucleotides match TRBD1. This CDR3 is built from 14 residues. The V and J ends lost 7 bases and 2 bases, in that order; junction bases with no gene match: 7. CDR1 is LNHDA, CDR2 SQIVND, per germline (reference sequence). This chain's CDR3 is CASTGQGTPYEQYF. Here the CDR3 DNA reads TGTGCCAGTACCGGACAGGGAACTCCCTACGAGCAGTACTTC.

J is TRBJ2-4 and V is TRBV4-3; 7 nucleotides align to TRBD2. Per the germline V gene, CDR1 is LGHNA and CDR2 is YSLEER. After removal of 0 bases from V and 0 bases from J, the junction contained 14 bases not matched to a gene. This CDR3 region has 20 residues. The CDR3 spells CASSQDHKREAKLAKNIQYF. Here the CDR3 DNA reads TGCGCCAGCAGCCAAGATCACAAACGGGAGGCTAAGCTAGCCAAAAACATTCAGTACTTC.

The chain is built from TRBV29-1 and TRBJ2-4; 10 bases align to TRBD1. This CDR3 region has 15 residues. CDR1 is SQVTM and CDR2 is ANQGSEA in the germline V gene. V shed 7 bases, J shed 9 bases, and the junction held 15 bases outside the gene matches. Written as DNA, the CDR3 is TGCAGCGCTATCCTCGGACAGGGGGGTTGGAGCATTCAGTACTTC. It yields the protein CSAILGQGGWSIQYF.

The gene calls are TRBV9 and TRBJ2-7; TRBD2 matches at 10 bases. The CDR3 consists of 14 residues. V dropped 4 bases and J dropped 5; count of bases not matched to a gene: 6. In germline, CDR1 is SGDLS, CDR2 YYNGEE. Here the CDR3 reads CASSPSGRGDEQYF. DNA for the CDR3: TGTGCCAGCAGCCCCAGCGGGAGGGGGGACGAGCAGTACTTC.

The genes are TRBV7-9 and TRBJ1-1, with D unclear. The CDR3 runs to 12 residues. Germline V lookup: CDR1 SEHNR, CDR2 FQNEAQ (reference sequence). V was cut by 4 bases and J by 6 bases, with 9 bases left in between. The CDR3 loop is CASSSQDPEAFF. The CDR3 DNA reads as TGTGCCAGCAGCTCCCAGGATCCTGAAGCTTTCTTT.

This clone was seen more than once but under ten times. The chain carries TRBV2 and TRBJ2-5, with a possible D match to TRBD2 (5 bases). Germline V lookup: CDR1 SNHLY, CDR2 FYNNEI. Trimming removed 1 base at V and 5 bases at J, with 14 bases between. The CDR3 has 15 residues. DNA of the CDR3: TGTGCCAGCAGTGAAGGACTGACTAAGAGGGAGACCCAGTACTTC. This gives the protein CASSEGLTKRETQYF.

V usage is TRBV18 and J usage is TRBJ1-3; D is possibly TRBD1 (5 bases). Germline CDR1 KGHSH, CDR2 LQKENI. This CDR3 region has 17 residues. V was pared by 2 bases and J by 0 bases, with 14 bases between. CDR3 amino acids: CASSPLGDSRSGNTIYF. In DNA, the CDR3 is TGTGCCAGCTCACCATTAGGGGACTCTCGCTCTGGAAACACCATATATTTT.